Listed below are T cell receptor beta chains from one sample, sequenced in a study of blood T cell repertoires in COVID-19. Using immunoSEQ multiplex PCR, the repertoire was profiled, and TCRdb retains in-frame clones only, with some absent. Here the sample spans 260,000 or so clones, about nine tenths being singletons. Sequences were obtained from PBMCs or T cells enriched from blood (not recorded which). Receptors were obtained from a man between 18 and 35 years old who had recovered from COVID-19. CDR3s leave out the opening cysteine and the closing phenylalanine or tryptophan. The D gene is left open where the match is weak.

d_gene: TRBD2
v_gene: TRBV10-3
CDR3aa: AISDRASGTYEQY

d_gene: NA
v_gene: TRBV19
CDR3aa: ATLDRTSYEQY

d_gene: TRBD1
v_gene: TRBV6-2/TRBV6-3
CDR3aa: ASSTRQGERGYT

d_gene: TRBD1
v_gene: TRBV5-4
CDR3aa: ASSLSTGVTEAF

d_gene: TRBD1
v_gene: TRBV6-2/TRBV6-3
CDR3aa: ASRYRGSTALEQY

d_gene: TRBD1
v_gene: TRBV27
CDR3aa: ASSPGDRVREQF

d_gene: NA
v_gene: TRBV7-6
CDR3aa: ASSLAAGAEEKLF

d_gene: TRBD1
v_gene: TRBV11-2
CDR3aa: ASSFQGVNSPLH

d_gene: NA
v_gene: TRBV18
CDR3aa: ASSPATYGYT

d_gene: TRBD2
v_gene: TRBV3-1/TRBV3-2
CDR3aa: ASSQDRAQRERGETQY

d_gene: TRBD2
v_gene: TRBV14
CDR3aa: ASSQERGGRAQY

d_gene: NA
v_gene: TRBV28
CDR3aa: ASSLPGEQY

d_gene: NA
v_gene: TRBV6-5
CDR3aa: ASDDSGLNTGELF

d_gene: NA
v_gene: TRBV9
CDR3aa: ASSVAGGNEKLF

d_gene: NA
v_gene: TRBV5-1
CDR3aa: ASSSGRRNEKLF

d_gene: TRBD2
v_gene: TRBV27
CDR3aa: ASSLSIPSLAVLIYNEQF

d_gene: TRBD1
v_gene: TRBV10-2
CDR3aa: ASISGTAYNEQF

d_gene: NA
v_gene: TRBV4-2
CDR3aa: ASSQDVFQPQH

d_gene: NA
v_gene: TRBV18
CDR3aa: ASSPSGATNEKLF

d_gene: TRBD2
v_gene: TRBV24-1
CDR3aa: ATSDFSSGRVNEQF

d_gene: NA
v_gene: TRBV20-1
CDR3aa: SASRQLEAF

d_gene: NA
v_gene: TRBV28
CDR3aa: ASSFLNTEAF

d_gene: NA
v_gene: TRBV6-4
CDR3aa: ASSDSTSRSYNEQF

d_gene: TRBD2
v_gene: TRBV18
CDR3aa: ASSPPSGSLHEQF

d_gene: TRBD1
v_gene: TRBV13
CDR3aa: ASSFGTGSGYT

d_gene: TRBD2
v_gene: TRBV28
CDR3aa: ASSLIAGGYNEQF

d_gene: NA
v_gene: TRBV15
CDR3aa: ATSRVGAAGYT

d_gene: NA
v_gene: TRBV19
CDR3aa: ATSAGGTFYGYT

d_gene: TRBD1
v_gene: TRBV7-2
CDR3aa: ASRGQGISPLH

d_gene: NA
v_gene: TRBV30
CDR3aa: AWSVLRAYNEQF

d_gene: TRBD2
v_gene: TRBV15
CDR3aa: ATSRDSGGADTQY

d_gene: TRBD2
v_gene: TRBV19
CDR3aa: ASSPTSESYEQY

d_gene: NA
v_gene: TRBV7-2
CDR3aa: ASSLDRAYGYT

d_gene: TRBD1
v_gene: TRBV2
CDR3aa: ASYDRAMSNQPQH

d_gene: TRBD2
v_gene: TRBV5-1
CDR3aa: ASSHGGSSYNEQF

d_gene: NA
v_gene: TRBV27
CDR3aa: ASSLRGAKNIQY

d_gene: TRBD1
v_gene: TRBV9
CDR3aa: ASSLWDRGALDEQY

d_gene: NA
v_gene: TRBV5-4
CDR3aa: ASSLVENEQF

d_gene: TRBD1
v_gene: TRBV30
CDR3aa: AWEGQTYAYMNTEAF

d_gene: TRBD2
v_gene: TRBV7-2
CDR3aa: ASSSRLAGGTDTQY

d_gene: TRBD2
v_gene: TRBV7-9
CDR3aa: ASTNAAGGDLQETQY

d_gene: TRBD1
v_gene: TRBV27
CDR3aa: ASSSRQGFQPQH

d_gene: TRBD1
v_gene: TRBV6-5
CDR3aa: ASSGNRDSNTEAF

d_gene: TRBD2
v_gene: TRBV24-1
CDR3aa: ATSDLGLAGGDYEQF

d_gene: NA
v_gene: TRBV5-4
CDR3aa: ASSRGPEVGAGELF

d_gene: TRBD2
v_gene: TRBV29-1
CDR3aa: SCTPGLPYNEQF

d_gene: NA
v_gene: TRBV9
CDR3aa: ASSTRGENSPLH

d_gene: NA
v_gene: TRBV28
CDR3aa: ASSLGQSHYEQY

d_gene: NA
v_gene: TRBV5-1
CDR3aa: ASSLGQINTGELF